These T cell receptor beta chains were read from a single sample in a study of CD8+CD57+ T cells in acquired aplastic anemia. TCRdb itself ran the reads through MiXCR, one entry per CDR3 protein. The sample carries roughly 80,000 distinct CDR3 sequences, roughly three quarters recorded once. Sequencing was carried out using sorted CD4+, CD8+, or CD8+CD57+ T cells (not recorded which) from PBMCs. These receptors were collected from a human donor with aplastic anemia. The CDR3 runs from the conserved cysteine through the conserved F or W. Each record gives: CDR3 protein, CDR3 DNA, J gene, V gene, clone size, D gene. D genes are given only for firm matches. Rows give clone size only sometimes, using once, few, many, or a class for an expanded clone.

CDR3aa: CASSVGGTYEQYF; CDR3nt: TGTGCCAGCAGCGTCGGAGGGACCTACGAGCAGTACTTC; j_gene: TRBJ2-7; v_gene: TRBV7-8; abundance: few; d_gene: .
CDR3aa: CAGRRGLNTEAFF; CDR3nt: TGTGCCGGAAGAAGGGGACTGAACACTGAAGCTTTCTTT; j_gene: TRBJ1-1; v_gene: TRBV2; abundance: .; d_gene: .
CDR3aa: CATSDPGRADTQYF; CDR3nt: TGTGCCACCAGTGATCCGGGGAGGGCAGATACGCAGTATTTT; j_gene: TRBJ2-3; v_gene: TRBV24-1; abundance: once; d_gene: TRBD2
CDR3aa: CATSRDYRSSYNEQFF; CDR3nt: TGTGCCACCAGCAGAGATTACAGGAGCTCCTACAATGAGCAGTTCTTC; j_gene: TRBJ2-1; v_gene: TRBV15; abundance: few; d_gene: .
CDR3aa: CASRTIQVSGYEQFF; CDR3nt: TGTGCCAGCAGGACCATACAGGTCTCAGGCTATGAGCAGTTCTTC; j_gene: TRBJ2-1; v_gene: TRBV6-6; abundance: .; d_gene: .
CDR3aa: CASKKTENTGELFF; CDR3nt: TGTGCCAGCAAAAAGACAGAAAACACCGGGGAGCTGTTTTTT; j_gene: TRBJ2-2; v_gene: TRBV25-1; abundance: .; d_gene: .
CDR3aa: CASSLRQGMNTGELFF; CDR3nt: TGTGCCAGCAGCTTACGTCAGGGTATGAACACCGGGGAGCTGTTTTTT; j_gene: TRBJ2-2; v_gene: TRBV7-6; abundance: few; d_gene: .
CDR3aa: CASSFRDWGLYEQYF; CDR3nt: TGTGCCAGCAGCTTTAGGGACTGGGGGCTCTACGAGCAGTACTTC; j_gene: TRBJ2-7; v_gene: TRBV7-9; abundance: many; d_gene: .
CDR3aa: CASSPWSGSQETQYF; CDR3nt: TGCGCCAGCAGCCCGTGGAGCGGCAGTCAAGAGACCCAGTACTTC; j_gene: TRBJ2-5; v_gene: TRBV5-1; abundance: .; d_gene: .
CDR3aa: CSALGGDQRAYGYTF; CDR3nt: TGCAGTGCTTTAGGCGGGGACCAAAGAGCCTATGGCTACACCTTC; j_gene: TRBJ1-2; v_gene: TRBV20-1; abundance: .; d_gene: .
CDR3aa: CASRGRVTEAFF; CDR3nt: TGTGCCAGCAGAGGTAGGGTGACTGAAGCTTTCTTT; j_gene: TRBJ1-1; v_gene: TRBV2; abundance: .; d_gene: .
CDR3aa: CASSSVEGTDTQYF; CDR3nt: TGTGCCAGCAGCTCGGTGGAGGGCACAGATACGCAGTATTTT; j_gene: TRBJ2-3; v_gene: TRBV7-9; abundance: few; d_gene: .
CDR3aa: CSATGQASNQPQHF; CDR3nt: TGCAGTGCTACGGGACAGGCGAGCAATCAGCCCCAGCATTTT; j_gene: TRBJ1-5; v_gene: TRBV20-1; abundance: once; d_gene: TRBD1
CDR3aa: CASNPGHVNTEAFF; CDR3nt: TGTGCCAGTAATCCGGGACATGTGAACACTGAAGCTTTCTTT; j_gene: TRBJ1-1; v_gene: TRBV19; abundance: .; d_gene: .
CDR3aa: CASSSQGSGSLREAFF; CDR3nt: TGTGCCAGCAGCTCCCAAGGTTCGGGGTCACTACGCGAAGCTTTCTTT; j_gene: TRBJ1-1; v_gene: TRBV7-8; abundance: .; d_gene: .
CDR3aa: CSARYPTRKETQYF; CDR3nt: TGCAGTGCTAGATATCCGACTAGGAAAGAGACCCAGTACTTC; j_gene: TRBJ2-5; v_gene: TRBV20-1; abundance: .; d_gene: .
CDR3aa: CASSEGTTEAFF; CDR3nt: TGTGCCAGCAGCGAGGGGACCACTGAAGCTTTCTTT; j_gene: TRBJ1-1; v_gene: TRBV9; abundance: once; d_gene: .
CDR3aa: CSVVGGVVGNEQFF; CDR3nt: TGCAGCGTTGTGGGGGGGGTGGTGGGAAATGAGCAGTTCTTC; j_gene: TRBJ2-1; v_gene: TRBV29-1; abundance: once; d_gene: TRBD2
CDR3aa: CASSEIGQGLPNRSPLHF; CDR3nt: TGTGCCAGCAGTGAGATAGGACAGGGGCTCCCTAATCGATCACCCCTCCACTTT; j_gene: TRBJ1-6; v_gene: TRBV6-1; abundance: .; d_gene: TRBD1
CDR3aa: CSVGMGRLIYGYTF; CDR3nt: TGCAGCGTTGGTATGGGACGTCTTATCTATGGCTACACCTTC; j_gene: TRBJ1-2; v_gene: TRBV29-1; abundance: .; d_gene: .
CDR3aa: CASSSLAGGISNEQFF; CDR3nt: TGTGCCAGCAGCTCTCTAGCGGGGGGGATCTCCAATGAGCAGTTCTTC; j_gene: TRBJ2-1; v_gene: TRBV7-3; abundance: .; d_gene: TRBD2
CDR3aa: CASSPRVSRETQYF; CDR3nt: TGTGCCAGCAGCCCACGGGTGTCGAGGGAGACCCAGTACTTC; j_gene: TRBJ2-5; v_gene: TRBV7-8; abundance: few; d_gene: .
CDR3aa: CASSDGSVTEPLETQYF; CDR3nt: TGTGCCAGCAGTGACGGGTCCGTGACAGAACCCCTAGAGACCCAGTACTTC; j_gene: TRBJ2-5; v_gene: TRBV25-1; abundance: .; d_gene: .
CDR3aa: CAISWAGSEQYF; CDR3nt: TGTGCCATCAGTTGGGCAGGCAGCGAGCAGTACTTC; j_gene: TRBJ2-7; v_gene: TRBV10-3; abundance: .; d_gene: .
CDR3aa: CASSLAMGRDYEQYF; CDR3nt: TGCGCCAGCAGCTTGGCCATGGGCAGGGATTACGAGCAGTACTTC; j_gene: TRBJ2-7; v_gene: TRBV5-1; abundance: .; d_gene: .
CDR3aa: CASSIDENQPQHF; CDR3nt: TGTGCCAGTAGTATAGACGAGAATCAGCCCCAGCATTTT; j_gene: TRBJ1-5; v_gene: TRBV19; abundance: once; d_gene: .
CDR3aa: CASSEGLGTEAFF; CDR3nt: TGTGCCAGTAGTGAGGGATTGGGCACTGAAGCTTTCTTT; j_gene: TRBJ1-1; v_gene: TRBV19; abundance: .; d_gene: .
CDR3aa: CASSESVSAGYTF; CDR3nt: TGTGCCAGCAGTGAATCGGTTTCGGCTGGCTACACCTTC; j_gene: TRBJ1-2; v_gene: TRBV25-1; abundance: .; d_gene: .
CDR3aa: CASSPEPRVDSPLHF; CDR3nt: TGTGCCAGCAGCCCGGAGCCCCGGGTGGATTCACCCCTCCACTTT; j_gene: TRBJ1-6; v_gene: TRBV7-9; abundance: .; d_gene: .
CDR3aa: CASTAGTLNTEAFF; CDR3nt: TGTGCCAGCACCGCCGGGACATTGAACACTGAAGCTTTCTTT; j_gene: TRBJ1-1; v_gene: TRBV2; abundance: .; d_gene: .
CDR3aa: CASSPTWALSYEQYF; CDR3nt: TGTGCCAGCAGTCCCACGTGGGCTCTCTCCTACGAGCAGTACTTC; j_gene: TRBJ2-7; v_gene: TRBV12-3/TRBV12-4; abundance: .; d_gene: .
CDR3aa: CSVGGAGGMYEQYF; CDR3nt: TGCAGCGTTGGTGGAGCGGGGGGTATGTACGAGCAGTACTTC; j_gene: TRBJ2-7; v_gene: TRBV29-1; abundance: .; d_gene: TRBD2
CDR3aa: CAISLTRQGMNTEAFF; CDR3nt: TGTGCCATCAGCCTCACCAGACAGGGCATGAACACTGAAGCTTTCTTT; j_gene: TRBJ1-1; v_gene: TRBV10-3; abundance: few; d_gene: TRBD1
CDR3aa: CASSTDRSYNSPLHF; CDR3nt: TGTGCCAGTAGTACGGACAGGTCCTATAATTCACCCCTCCACTTT; j_gene: TRBJ1-6; v_gene: TRBV19; abundance: .; d_gene: TRBD1
CDR3aa: CASSVPGQVDYEQYF; CDR3nt: TGTGCCAGCAGTGTTCCGGGACAGGTAGACTACGAGCAGTACTTC; j_gene: TRBJ2-7; v_gene: TRBV7-9; abundance: few; d_gene: TRBD1
CDR3aa: CASSEALALGTEAFF; CDR3nt: TGTGCCAGCAGTGAAGCGCTTGCGCTAGGCACTGAAGCTTTCTTT; j_gene: TRBJ1-1; v_gene: TRBV2; abundance: .; d_gene: .
CDR3aa: CASSLGTGYGYTF; CDR3nt: TGTGCCAGCAGCTTGGGGACAGGCTATGGCTACACCTTC; j_gene: TRBJ1-2; v_gene: TRBV7-3; abundance: .; d_gene: TRBD1
CDR3aa: CSALVTFQEQYF; CDR3nt: TGCAGCGCCCTGGTGACATTCCAGGAGCAGTACTTC; j_gene: TRBJ2-7; v_gene: TRBV29-1; abundance: few; d_gene: .
CDR3aa: CASSAAVAGGASTDTQYF; CDR3nt: TGTGCCAGCAGCGCGGCAGTAGCGGGAGGGGCTAGCACAGATACGCAGTATTTT; j_gene: TRBJ2-3; v_gene: TRBV7-6; abundance: .; d_gene: TRBD2
CDR3aa: CSVQQGASTGELFF; CDR3nt: TGCAGCGTTCAACAGGGGGCGAGCACCGGGGAGCTGTTTTTT; j_gene: TRBJ2-2; v_gene: TRBV29-1; abundance: .; d_gene: TRBD1
CDR3aa: CASSSDLGQIPQETQYF; CDR3nt: TGTGCCAGCAGTTCCGACCTAGGACAGATCCCCCAAGAGACCCAGTACTTC; j_gene: TRBJ2-5; v_gene: TRBV15; abundance: few; d_gene: .
CDR3aa: CASSPGVTGGTDTQYF; CDR3nt: TGCGCCAGCAGCCCTGGCGTGACAGGGGGCACAGATACGCAGTATTTT; j_gene: TRBJ2-3; v_gene: TRBV5-1; abundance: .; d_gene: TRBD1
CDR3aa: CASSPRTSGRIDEQFF; CDR3nt: TGTGCCAGCAGTCCCCGGACTAGCGGGAGGATCGATGAGCAGTTCTTC; j_gene: TRBJ2-1; v_gene: TRBV12-3/TRBV12-4; abundance: many; d_gene: TRBD2
CDR3aa: CASSEPDVYGYTF; CDR3nt: TGTGCCAGCAGTGAACCGGACGTCTATGGCTACACCTTC; j_gene: TRBJ1-2; v_gene: TRBV2; abundance: .; d_gene: .
CDR3aa: CASSLDRGISDEQFF; CDR3nt: TGTGCCAGCAGCTTAGATAGGGGGATCAGTGATGAGCAGTTCTTC; j_gene: TRBJ2-1; v_gene: TRBV11-2; abundance: few; d_gene: .
CDR3aa: CASSDGDRAYEQYF; CDR3nt: TGTGCCAGCAGTGATGGGGACAGGGCCTACGAGCAGTACTTC; j_gene: TRBJ2-7; v_gene: TRBV2; abundance: .; d_gene: TRBD1
CDR3aa: CASSLAGLADLETQYF; CDR3nt: TGTGCCAGCAGCTTGGCCGGACTAGCGGACCTGGAGACCCAGTACTTC; j_gene: TRBJ2-5; v_gene: TRBV5-4; abundance: once; d_gene: TRBD2
CDR3aa: CATSDYPGTGELFF; CDR3nt: TGTGCCACCAGTGATTACCCAGGGACCGGGGAGCTGTTTTTT; j_gene: TRBJ2-2; v_gene: TRBV24-1; abundance: .; d_gene: .